A single sample is the source of the 23 T cell receptor beta chains below, sequenced in a study of shared clonotypes between healthy human individuals. Sequencing was performed with immunoSEQ multiplex PCR; in TCRdb, only in-frame clones are kept and a portion is missing. This sample has more than 550,000 clones, with roughly 91% found just once. Specimen: memory CD8+ T cells from PBMCs. The subset: CD45RO+ cells pooled with CCR7-negative TemRA cells. These receptors originate from a man aged 18-30 years in good health. Some clones in this sample may be carry-over from other donors' samples.

The chain couples TRBV19 to TRBJ2-7; tentatively, D is TRBD2 (6 bases). CDR1 is LNHDA, CDR2 SQIVND, per germline (reference sequence). V was shortened by 3 bases and J by 4 bases, with 19 bases between the two germline ends. The CDR3 has 16 amino acids. The CDR3 loop is CASSIGPGPEGYEQYF. The CDR3 nucleotides read TGTGCCAGTAGTATCGGTCCAGGCCCGGAGGGATACGAGCAGTACTTC.

This chain links TRBV11-3 with TRBJ2-3; 7 nucleotides match TRBD1. Germline V gene sequence: CDR1 SGHNT, CDR2 YENEEA. The CDR3 covers 15 residues. J lost 0 bases, V lost 5 bases, and 5 bases had no gene match. CDR3 protein: CASSIGTASTDTQYF. The CDR3 DNA is TGTGCCAGCAGCATCGGGACAGCCAGCACAGATACGCAGTATTTT.

J is TRBJ2-5 and V is TRBV7-9; 11 bases line up with TRBD1. The CDR3 extends over 14 amino acids. V shed 8 bases, J shed 5 bases, and the junction held 7 bases outside the gene matches. The germline V gene encodes CDR1 SEHNR and CDR2 FQNEAQ (reference sequence). CDR3 loop: CASGGTGGEETQYF. CDR3 DNA sequence: TGTGCCAGCGGAGGGACAGGGGGTGAGGAGACCCAGTACTTC.

The chain recombines TRBV5-1 with TRBJ2-5; 8 nucleotides agree with TRBD2. Germline loops: CDR1 SGHRS, CDR2 YFSETQ. The CDR3 is 18 residues long. Losses at the gene ends were 4 bases for V and 2 bases for J; bases not matched to a gene: 16. CDR3 in amino acids: CASSPIPAGVTSQETQYF. The CDR3 nucleotides read TGCGCCAGCAGCCCTATCCCAGCGGGAGTAACGTCACAAGAGACCCAGTACTTC.

This clone was detected ten times or more. The V gene is TRBV5-5, the J gene TRBJ2-1, with 8 bases that match TRBD1. This CDR3 has 13 residues. Germline V CDR1 and CDR2: SGHKS, YYEKEE (reference sequence). V was clipped by 4 bases and J by 15 bases; unmatched bases: 12. CDR3 protein: CASSLSGGGLWFF. CDR3 nucleotide sequence: TGTGCCAGCAGCCTATCAGGGGGCGGCTTGTGGTTCTTC.

The chain employs TRBV4-3 and TRBJ2-7; 7 bases are shared with TRBD1. The V and J ends lost 1 base and 2 bases, in that order; junction bases with no gene match: 11. From germline, CDR1 is LGHNA and CDR2 YSLEER. The CDR3 is 17 amino acids. This CDR3 reads CASSQVTSQGVPYEQYF. In DNA form, the CDR3 reads TGCGCCAGCAGCCAAGTCACGTCCCAGGGGGTGCCCTACGAGCAGTACTTC.

This chain joins TRBV7-9 and TRBJ2-7, with D possibly being TRBD1 (5 bases). CDR1 and CDR2 (germline): SEHNR, FQNEAQ (reference sequence). V was shortened by 6 bases and J by 4 bases, with 10 bases between the two germline ends. The CDR3 consists of 12 residues. The CDR3 loop reads CASRLTGYEQYF. The CDR3 region has the DNA TGTGCCAGCAGACTCACAGGTTACGAGCAGTACTTC. Full variable domain (outside the CDR3, taken from reference TRBV7-9 and TRBJ2-7): DTGVSQNPRHKITKRGQNVTFRCDPISEHNRLYWYRQTLGQGPEFLTYFQNEAQLEKSRLLSDRFSAERPKGSFSTLEIQRTEQGDSAMYLCASRLTGYEQYFGPGTRLTVT.

This clone has only one observation. The rearrangement uses TRBV28 and TRBJ2-5; 11 nucleotides agree with TRBD2. The CDR3 is 16 residues long. Germline V gene sequence: CDR1 MDHEN, CDR2 SYDVKM. J lost 5 bases, V lost 7 bases, and 12 bases had no gene match. The CDR3 sequence is CASINTGTSGLETQYF. Written as DNA, the CDR3 is TGTGCCAGCATTAACACCGGGACTAGCGGCTTGGAGACCCAGTACTTC.

The chain joins TRBV27 to TRBJ1-1, with 8 bases identical to TRBD1. This CDR3 is 13 amino acids long. Germline assignment: CDR1 MNHEY and CDR2 SMNVEV (reference sequence). Losses at the gene ends were 5 bases for V and 8 bases for J; bases not matched to a gene: 7. The CDR3 sequence: CASSNRRDREAFF. The DNA for the CDR3 is TGTGCCAGCAGTAATCGGAGGGACAGGGAAGCTTTCTTT.

This sequence joins TRBV7-3 and TRBJ2-1; no clear D. Germline assignment: CDR1 SGHTA and CDR2 FQGTGA. With 2 bases removed from V and 0 bases from J, the gap between germline ends came to 11 bases. This CDR3 contains 16 residues. The CDR3 loop reads CASSLGGQPSYNEQFF. CDR3 in DNA: TGTGCCAGCAGCTTAGGTGGCCAACCCTCCTACAATGAGCAGTTCTTC.

This sequence joins TRBV7-8 and TRBJ1-5; D remains unclear. This CDR3 is built from 17 residues. Trimming cost V 2 bases and J 4 bases, with 18 bases left between them. Germline-derived CDR1 and CDR2 are SGHVS and FQNEAQ. As DNA, the CDR3 is TGTGCCAGCAGCTTACCCAAGGTGTCTGGGAGAAATCAGCCCCAGCATTTT. The encoded protein is CASSLPKVSGRNQPQHF.

The chain couples TRBV9 to TRBJ2-7, with a tentative D call TRBD2 (5 bases). This CDR3 is built from 15 residues. CDR1 SGDLS and CDR2 YYNGEE come from the germline V gene. Trimming removed 4 bases from V and 2 bases from J, with 16 bases in between. DNA for the CDR3: TGTGCCAGCAGCCCCGATTTGGGGAGCGCCTACGAGCAGTACTTC. This encodes CASSPDLGSAYEQYF. Together with reference TRBV9 and TRBJ2-7, the CDR3 gives the full variable domain: DSGVTQTPKHLITATGQRVTLRCSPRSGDLSVYWYQQSLDQGLQFLIQYYNGEERAKGNILERFSAQQFPDLHSELNLSSLELGDSALYFCASSPDLGSAYEQYFGPGTRLTVT.

V gene TRBV27 combines with J gene TRBJ2-2; 13 positions match TRBD2. Germline CDR1 is MNHEY and CDR2 is SMNVEV (reference sequence). The CDR3 extends over 18 amino acids. The V gene end was trimmed by 3 bases and the J gene end by 6 bases; junction bases not matched to a gene: 10. This CDR3 reads CASSFHAPLAGGSGELFF. In DNA form, the CDR3 reads TGTGCCAGCAGTTTCCATGCTCCACTAGCGGGAGGGTCCGGGGAGCTGTTTTTT.

The chain couples TRBV28 to TRBJ1-1, with D possibly matching TRBD1 (5 bases). Germline V CDR1 and CDR2: MDHEN, SYDVKM. Trimming removed 8 bases from V and 5 bases from J, with 12 bases in between. The length of the CDR3 is 12 residues. DNA for the CDR3: TGTGCCAGCGGGGGAGGGGAGACTGAAGCTTTCTTT. Protein: CASGGGETEAFF.

Notes on this clone: The identical CDR3 is also encoded by other nucleotide sequences in the sample. The CDR3 reads CASSFRQGNTGELFF. The CDR3 bases are TGTGCCAGCAGTTTTCGGCAGGGGAACACCGGGGAGCTGTTTTTT. The chain is built from TRBV27 and TRBJ2-2, with D perhaps matching TRBD1 (5 bases). The V end was cut by 3 bases, the J end by 1 base, with 9 bases between. The CDR3 runs to 15 residues. Germline CDR1 reads MNHEY; CDR2 reads SMNVEV (reference sequence).

This clone was recorded a few times. The chain is built from TRBV9 and TRBJ2-2; no definite D call. Germline V gives CDR1 SGDLS, CDR2 YYNGEE. The V end was cut by 4 bases, the J end by 8 bases, with 12 bases between. The CDR3 is 13 residues long. DNA of the CDR3: TGTGCCAGCAGCCTAGGAGCAGGTGGGGAGCTGTTTTTT. Protein: CASSLGAGGELFF.

The chain carries TRBV29-1 and TRBJ1-2; TRBD1 matches at 10 bases. The V gene end was trimmed by 1 base and the J gene end by 4 bases; junction bases not matched to a gene: 12. This CDR3 contains 17 residues. Germline values: CDR1 SQVTM, CDR2 ANQGSEA. The CDR3 reads CSVEGPLTGGYSYGYTF. Written as DNA, the CDR3 is TGCAGCGTTGAAGGCCCCCTGACAGGGGGCTATTCCTATGGCTACACCTTC.

The rearrangement joins TRBV29-1 to TRBJ2-3, with 9 bases that match TRBD1. CDR1 SQVTM and CDR2 ANQGSEA come from the germline V gene. V gave up 4 bases and J gave up 3 bases; unmatched junction bases: 11. The CDR3 extends over 16 amino acids. CDR3 loop: CSVGGSTGGETDTQYF. CDR3 bases: TGCAGCGTTGGAGGGTCGACAGGGGGGGAGACAGATACGCAGTATTTT.

The chain has TRBV4-3 and TRBJ2-7; D is unresolved. CDR3 length: 16 amino acids. V was pared by 1 base and J by 5 bases, with 18 bases between. Germline V gene lookup returns CDR1 LGHNA and CDR2 YSLEER. CDR3 loop: CASSQVGGISSNEQYF. The CDR3, as DNA: TGCGCCAGCAGCCAAGTAGGCGGCATCAGCAGCAACGAGCAGTACTTC.

Details on this clone: A far larger clone is off by one base, so a read error is likely. The CDR3 does not end in the conserved phenylalanine or tryptophan, so this is likely a read error. The chain uses TRBV7-9 and TRBJ1-1, with D possibly TRBD1 on 6 matching bases. Germline CDR1 and CDR2: SEHNR and FQNEAQ (reference sequence). The V and J ends lost 1 base and 6 bases respectively, with 12 bases between them. This CDR3 contains 14 residues. CDR3 nucleotides: TGTGCCAGCAGCTTAGTTGGGGGGCTCGCTGAAGCTTTCCTT. Amino acids: CASSLVGGLAEAFL.

This clone was detected once. Other DNA sequences in the sample encode the same CDR3. The chain joins TRBV27 to TRBJ2-1; TRBD2 agrees at 8 bases. With 2 bases clipped from V and 4 bases from J, the junction kept 4 bases outside the gene matches. The CDR3 is made up of 15 amino acids. Germline loops: CDR1 MNHEY, CDR2 SMNVEV (reference sequence). CDR3 loop: CASSLGLAGYNEQFF. The CDR3 nucleotides read TGTGCCAGCAGTTTAGGTCTAGCGGGTTACAATGAGCAGTTCTTC.

V and J are TRBV29-1 and TRBJ2-1; 12 nucleotides line up with TRBD2. V shed 5 bases, J shed 9 bases, and the junction held 17 bases outside the gene matches. Germline assignment: CDR1 SQVTM and CDR2 ANQGSEA. The CDR3 totals 17 residues. The CDR3: CSVLVPILAGGRSEQFF. The CDR3 DNA is TGCAGCGTTCTAGTCCCAATACTAGCGGGAGGCCGGAGTGAGCAGTTCTTC.

The gene calls are TRBV20-1 and TRBJ1-3; D unclear. This CDR3 contains 11 residues. Looked up from germline, CDR1 is DFQATT and CDR2 is SNEGSKA (reference sequence). V was pared by 3 bases and J by 4 bases, with 4 bases between. CDR3: CSARQGNTIYF. CDR3 nucleotide sequence: TGCAGTGCTAGGCAGGGAAACACCATATATTTT.